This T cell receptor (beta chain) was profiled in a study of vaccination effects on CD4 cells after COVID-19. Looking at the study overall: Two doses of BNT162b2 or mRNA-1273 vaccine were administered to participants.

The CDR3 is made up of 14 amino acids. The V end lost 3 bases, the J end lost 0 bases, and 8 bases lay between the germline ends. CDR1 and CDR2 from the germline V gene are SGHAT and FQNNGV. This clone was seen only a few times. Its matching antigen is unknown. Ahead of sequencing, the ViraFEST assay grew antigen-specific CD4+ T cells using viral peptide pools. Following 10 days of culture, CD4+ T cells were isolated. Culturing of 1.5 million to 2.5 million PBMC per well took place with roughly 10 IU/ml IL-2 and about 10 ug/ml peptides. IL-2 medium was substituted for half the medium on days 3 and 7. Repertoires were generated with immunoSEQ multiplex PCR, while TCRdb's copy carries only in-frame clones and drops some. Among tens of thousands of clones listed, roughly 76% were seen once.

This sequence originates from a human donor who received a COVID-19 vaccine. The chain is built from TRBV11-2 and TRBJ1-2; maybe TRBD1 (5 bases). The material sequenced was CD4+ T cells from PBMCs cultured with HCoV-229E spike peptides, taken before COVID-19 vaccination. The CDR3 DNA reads TGTGCCAGCAGCTTCGGGGCTGCTAACTATGGCTACACCTTC. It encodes CASSFGAANYGYTF. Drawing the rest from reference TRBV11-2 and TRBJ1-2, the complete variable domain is EAGVAQSPRYKIIEKRQSVAFWCNPISGHATLYWYQQILGQGPKLLIQFQNNGVVDDSQLPKDRFSAERLKGVDSTLKIQPAKLEDSAVYLCASSFGAANYGYTFGSGTRLTVV.